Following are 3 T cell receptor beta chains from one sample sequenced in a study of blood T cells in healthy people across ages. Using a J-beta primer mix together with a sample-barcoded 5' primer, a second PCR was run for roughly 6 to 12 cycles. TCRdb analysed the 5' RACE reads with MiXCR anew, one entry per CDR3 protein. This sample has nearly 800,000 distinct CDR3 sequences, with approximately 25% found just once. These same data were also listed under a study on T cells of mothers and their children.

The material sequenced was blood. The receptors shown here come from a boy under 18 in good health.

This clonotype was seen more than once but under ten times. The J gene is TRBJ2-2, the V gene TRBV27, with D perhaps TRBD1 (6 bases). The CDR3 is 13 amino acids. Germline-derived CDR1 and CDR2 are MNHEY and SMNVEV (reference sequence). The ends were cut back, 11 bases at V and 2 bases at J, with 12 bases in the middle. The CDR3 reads CAVVGANTGELFF. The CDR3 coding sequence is TGTGCCGTGGTGGGGGCTAACACCGGGGAGCTGTTTTTT.

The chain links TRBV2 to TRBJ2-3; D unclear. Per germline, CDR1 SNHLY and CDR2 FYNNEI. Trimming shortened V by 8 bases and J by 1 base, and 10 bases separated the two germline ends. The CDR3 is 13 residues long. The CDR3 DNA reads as TGTGCCAGCGGCTGGACCCGCACAGATACGCAGTATTTT. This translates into CASGWTRTDTQYF.

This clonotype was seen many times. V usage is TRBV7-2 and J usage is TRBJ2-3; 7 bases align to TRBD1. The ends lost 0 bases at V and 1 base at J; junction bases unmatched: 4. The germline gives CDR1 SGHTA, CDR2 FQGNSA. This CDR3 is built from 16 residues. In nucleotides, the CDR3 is TGTGCCAGCAGCTTAGCGGGACAGACTCGCACAGATACGCAGTATTTT. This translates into CASSLAGQTRTDTQYF.